Sequencing of this TCR beta chain was carried out in a study of cytomegalovirus exposure and HLA in healthy donors. On the study more broadly: Unique TCRs from HLA-typed donors, some 85 million of them, were held in an early data release. The Caucasian-associated ancestry cluster held more than 80% of 398 genotyped donors.

V lost 2 bases to trimming and J lost 2 bases, with 12 bases between them. Germline V gene sequence: CDR1 MNHEY, CDR2 SVGAGI. The CDR3 has 15 amino acids. It was with 60 Vbeta and 13 Jbeta primers that the PCR ran. Produced via immunoSEQ multiplex PCR; TCRdb's table is partial and in-frame only. The sample yields around 51,000 clones, of which the top ten take up roughly a quarter. Specimen: PBMCs. The chain couples TRBV6-5 to TRBJ1-1, with TRBD1 as a possible D gene (5 bases). The TCR sequence derives from a man aged 35 to 55 in good health and CMV-seropositive. This chain's CDR3 is CASSYATRGNTEAFF. CDR3 coding DNA: TGTGCCAGCAGTTACGCCACAAGGGGTAACACTGAAGCTTTCTTT.